The 8 T cell receptor beta chains in this list originate from one sample, sequenced in a study of shared clonotypes between healthy human individuals. The table came from immunoSEQ multiplex PCR; TCRdb's copy has only in-frame clones and leaves some out. The repertoire has around 1 million clones, more than 75% of them found once; the top ten carry about 1.5%. The material sequenced was memory CD4+ T cells sorted from blood. Subset defined: CD45RA-negative fraction. These receptors were collected from a man between 18 and 35 years old in good health.

This clone has ten or more counts. V is TRBV2 and J is TRBJ2-7; 7 bases map to TRBD2. CDR1 is SNHLY, CDR2 FYNNEI, per germline. With V trimmed by 2 bases and J by 3 bases, 4 bases remained unmatched. The CDR3 has 14 amino acids. The CDR3 loop is CASSELAELYEQYF. CDR3 coding DNA: TGTGCCAGCAGTGAACTAGCGGAACTCTACGAGCAGTACTTC.

V is TRBV7-2 and J is TRBJ2-1; 10 positions match TRBD2. CDR1 and CDR2 from the germline V gene are SGHTA and FQGNSA. The CDR3 runs 15 residues. V shed 6 bases and J 6 bases; nucleotides not matched to a gene: 8. CDR3 DNA sequence: TGTGCCAGCAGTCTTTCTAGCGGGAGCTTCAATGAGCAGTTCTTC. Its translation is CASSLSSGSFNEQFF. Together with reference TRBV7-2 and TRBJ2-1, the CDR3 gives the full variable domain: GAGVSQSPSNKVTEKGKDVELRCDPISGHTALYWYRQSLGQGLEFLIYFQGNSAPDKSGLPSDRFSAERTGGSVSTLTIQRTQQEDSAVYLCASSLSSGSFNEQFFGPGTRLTVL.

V usage is TRBV7-8 and J usage is TRBJ2-3; TRBD2 might be the D (5 bases). V lost 5 bases and J lost 0, with 15 bases in between. CDR1 SGHVS and CDR2 FQNEAQ come from the germline V gene. The CDR3 is made up of 16 amino acids. CDR3 protein: CASSPLSGSSTDTQYF. As DNA, the CDR3 is TGTGCCAGCAGCCCCTTAAGCGGTTCCAGCACAGATACGCAGTATTTT.

The chain uses TRBV5-1 and TRBJ1-2; D call uncertain. Germline V lookup: CDR1 SGHRS, CDR2 YFSETQ. The CDR3 consists of 17 residues. V lost 4 bases to trimming and J lost 8 bases, with 27 bases between them. The CDR3 sequence is CASSPVPGDGLLGGYTF. As DNA, the CDR3 is TGCGCCAGCAGCCCAGTACCGGGAGACGGATTACTTGGGGGCTACACCTTC.

At least ten counts were recorded for this clone. The rearrangement uses TRBV2 and TRBJ2-1, with 11 bases fitting TRBD2. CDR3 length: 15 amino acids. Germline V gene lookup returns CDR1 SNHLY and CDR2 FYNNEI. Trimming cost V 8 bases and J 4 bases; bases outside gene matches: 7. CDR3 protein: CASGRLAGSYNEQFF. DNA for the CDR3: TGTGCCAGCGGGAGACTAGCGGGGTCATACAATGAGCAGTTCTTC.

This clone was seen a few times. The chain combines TRBV28 with TRBJ2-7; D gene ambiguous. Germline V gene sequence: CDR1 MDHEN, CDR2 SYDVKM. Trimming took 5 bases from V and 2 from J, leaving 19 bases between them. The CDR3 runs to 16 residues. The CDR3 DNA follows: TGTGCCAGCAGTGAAAACCGCTGGACGTCCACCTACGAGCAGTACTTC. Translation gives CASSENRWTSTYEQYF.

This clone came up many times. Different DNA sequences within this sample yield the same CDR3. The rearrangement uses TRBV30 and TRBJ1-5; tentatively, D is TRBD1 (5 bases). The germline V gene has CDR1 GTSNPN and CDR2 SVGIG (reference sequence). V dropped 0 bases and J dropped 7 bases, with 13 bases sitting between them. This CDR3 comprises 14 residues. The CDR3 sequence is CAWSVSGRGQPQHF. The CDR3 DNA reads as TGTGCCTGGAGTGTCTCGGGACGTGGACAGCCCCAGCATTTT.

About this clone: Other DNA sequences of this sample code for an identical CDR3. This chain connects TRBV6-5 to TRBJ1-5; D might be TRBD1 (6 bases). This CDR3 spans 15 amino acids. Trimming left V 4 bases short and J 2 bases short, with 12 bases between. Germline V CDR1 and CDR2: MNHEY, SVGAGI. The CDR3 region has the DNA TGTGCCAGCAGTTCGGGGGGCTTGGGCAATCAGCCCCAGCATTTT. Protein product: CASSSGGLGNQPQHF.